The 5 T cell receptor beta chains in this list originate from one sample, sequenced in a study of blood T cell repertoires in COVID-19. Repertoires were generated with immunoSEQ multiplex PCR, while TCRdb's copy carries only in-frame clones and drops some. The data contain roughly 260,000 clones, 82% of them singletons. The sequencing sample was made of peripheral blood. These receptors all come from a woman aged 80 or over with active or convalescent COVID-19.

The gene calls are TRBV19 and TRBJ1-2, with 8 bases that match TRBD1. The CDR3 extends over 14 amino acids. CDR1 is LNHDA, CDR2 SQIVND, per germline (reference sequence). V shed 5 bases, J shed 4 bases, and the junction held 6 bases outside the gene matches. The CDR3, as DNA: TGTGCCAGTAGTTCAGGGGGCAAAATCTATGGCTACACCTTC. Amino acid sequence: CASSSGGKIYGYTF.

This clone was seen only a few times. Other DNA sequences in the same sample also yield this CDR3. This chain connects TRBV28 to TRBJ1-4; TRBD1 matches at 9 bases. V was clipped by 6 bases and J by 8 bases; unmatched bases: 4. This CDR3 comprises 13 residues. Germline-derived CDR1 and CDR2 are MDHEN and SYDVKM. The CDR3 nucleotides read TGTGCCAGCAGGGACAGGGGAAACGAAAAACTGTTTTTT. Residues: CASRDRGNEKLFF.

J is TRBJ1-2 and V is TRBV9, with unresolved D. The CDR3 is 15 amino acids. The germline gives CDR1 SGDLS, CDR2 YYNGEE. Trimming pared 0 bases from V and 6 bases from J, leaving 15 bases between. CDR3 sequence (DNA): TGTGCCAGCAGCGTAGAAGCGGGGAGGGCGGATGGCTACACCTTC. Translated: CASSVEAGRADGYTF.

The V and J genes are TRBV5-4 and TRBJ2-3; 11 nucleotides align to TRBD2. There are 15 residues in the CDR3. From germline, CDR1 is SGHNT and CDR2 YYREEE (reference sequence). The V segment lost 0 bases and the J segment 3 bases; nucleotides outside the gene matches: 0. The CDR3: CASSLGLAGTDTQYF. CDR3 sequence (DNA): TGTGCCAGCAGCTTGGGACTAGCGGGAACAGATACGCAGTATTTT. The variable domain in full, completed from reference TRBV5-4 and TRBJ2-3, reads ETGVTQSPTHLIKTRGQQVTLRCSSQSGHNTVSWYQQALGQGPQFIFQYYREEENGRGNFPPRFSGLQFPNYSSELNVNALELDDSALYLCASSLGLAGTDTQYFGPGTRLTVL.

The chain joins TRBV27 to TRBJ2-6, with D maybe TRBD1 (7 bases). The V end lost 7 bases, the J end lost 0 bases, and 19 bases lay between the germline ends. The CDR3 has 18 amino acids. Germline CDR1 MNHEY, CDR2 SMNVEV (reference sequence). This CDR3 reads CASTQHGGQHSGANVLTF. CDR3 DNA: TGTGCCAGCACTCAACACGGGGGACAGCACTCTGGGGCCAACGTCCTGACTTTC.